These T cell receptor beta chains were read from a single sample in a study of shared clonotypes between healthy human individuals. Sequencing used immunoSEQ multiplex PCR; TCRdb keeps in-frame clones, though not all of them. The profile shows some 2,400,000 clones, approximately 95% of them singletons. Source material: naive CD4+ T cells sorted from blood. All receptors come from a man aged 18 to 35 in good health. CDR3s include the opening cysteine and the closing phenylalanine or tryptophan. The order of the fields is V gene, CDR3 length, D gene, clone size, J gene, CDR3 protein, CDR3 DNA. The D gene is left open where the match is weak. Some rows mark clone size as missing; the rest say once, few, many or name a class of expanded clone.

>TRBV5-6|17|TRBD2|once|TRBJ2-5
CASSLVTSGRAEETQYF
TGTGCCAGCAGCTTGGTCACTAGCGGGAGGGCCGAGGAGACCCAGTACTTC
>TRBV19|14|TRBD1|-|TRBJ1-3
CASSMRGPGNTIYF
TGTGCCAGTAGTATGAGGGGGCCTGGAAACACCATATATTTT
>TRBV27|13|TRBD2|-|TRBJ2-7
CASRPSGSNEQYF
TGTGCCAGCAGACCTAGCGGGAGCAACGAGCAGTACTTC
>TRBV6-1|13|-|once|TRBJ1-2
CASSEREFYGYTF
TGTGCCAGCAGTGAACGCGAATTCTATGGCTACACCTTC
>TRBV7-2|15|-|-|TRBJ1-4
CASSTQPATNEKLFF
TGTGCCAGCAGCACCCAGCCTGCAACTAATGAAAAACTGTTTTTT
>TRBV6-5|15|-|-|TRBJ1-2
CASSSRGKTNYGYTF
TGTGCCAGCAGTTCCCGGGGGAAGACGAACTATGGCTACACCTTC
>TRBV7-8|17|TRBD2|-|TRBJ2-5
CASSLVGTSGGLETQYF
TGTGCCAGCAGCTTAGTAGGGACTAGCGGGGGGCTGGAGACCCAGTACTTC
>TRBV30|12|-|-|TRBJ2-7
CALGPAGYEQYF
TGTGCCTTAGGGCCCGCCGGATACGAGCAGTACTTC
>TRBV7-2|13|-|-|TRBJ1-2
CASSYDRVYGYTF
TGTGCCAGCAGTTATGACAGAGTCTATGGCTACACCTTC
>TRBV30|12|-|-|TRBJ2-5
CAWSQGAETQYF
TGTGCCTGGAGTCAGGGCGCGGAGACCCAGTACTTC
>TRBV7-9|13|-|-|TRBJ1-3
CASTIYSGNTIYF
TGTGCCAGCACTATCTACTCTGGAAACACCATATATTTT
>TRBV5-1|14|TRBD1|-|TRBJ1-1
CASSPGTGFTEAFF
TGCGCCAGCAGCCCTGGGACAGGGTTTACTGAAGCTTTCTTT
>TRBV6-5|12|-|-|TRBJ2-1
CASSHRGNEQFF
TGTGCCAGCAGCCACAGAGGAAATGAGCAGTTCTTC
>TRBV6-1|13|-|-|TRBJ1-3
CASCEGPGNTIYF
TGTGCCAGTTGTGAGGGTCCAGGAAACACCATATATTTT
>TRBV5-1|14|TRBD1|-|TRBJ1-6
CASSPTGDNSPLHF
TGCGCCAGCAGCCCAACAGGGGATAATTCACCCCTCCACTTT
>TRBV13|15|-|-|TRBJ2-3
CASSPTRGRTDTQYF
TGTGCCAGCAGCCCGACGAGGGGACGCACAGATACGCAGTATTTT
>TRBV27|16|TRBD1|-|TRBJ1-6
CASSPGTGGNNSPLHF
TGTGCCAGCAGTCCCGGGACAGGGGGAAATAATTCACCCCTCCACTTT
>TRBV30|16|-|-|TRBJ1-2
CALGGGGRSFDYGYTF
TGTGCCTTGGGAGGAGGGGGTAGGTCATTCGACTATGGCTACACCTTC
>TRBV28|13|TRBD2|-|TRBJ2-1
CASVRGGRNEQFF
TGTGCCAGTGTACGGGGGGGCCGCAATGAGCAGTTCTTC
>TRBV19|19|-|-|TRBJ2-3
CASSIAQRGARFGTDTQYF
TGTGCCAGTAGTATAGCCCAGAGGGGGGCACGGTTTGGCACAGATACGCAGTATTTT
>TRBV5-1|15|-|-|TRBJ1-3
CASSLDQGTGNTIYF
TGCGCCAGCAGCTTGGACCAGGGGACTGGAAACACCATATATTTT
>TRBV7-2|14|-|-|TRBJ2-5
CASSQGNYQETQYF
TGTGCCAGCAGCCAGGGCAACTACCAAGAGACCCAGTACTTC
>TRBV18|14|-|-|TRBJ2-2
CASSPLVPSGELFF
TGTGCCAGCTCACCCCTAGTACCCTCCGGGGAGCTGTTTTTT